The source of this T cell receptor beta chain is a study of blood T cell repertoires in COVID-19. TCRdb keeps only in-frame clones here, not all; method: immunoSEQ multiplex PCR. The repertoire holds fewer than 300,000 clones, with over 65% as singletons. CDR1 and CDR2 (germline): LNHDA, SQIVND (reference sequence). CDR3 length equals 14 residues. Trimming cost V 4 bases and J 1 base; bases outside gene matches: 3. This TCR derives from a woman of 80 years or more with acute or convalescent COVID-19. This sequence joins TRBV19 and TRBJ2-5; 7 bases agree with TRBD1. The sample consisted of peripheral blood. DNA of the CDR3: TGTGCCAGTAGTAAGACAGGGCTCCAAGAGACCCAGTACTTC. It yields the protein CASSKTGLQETQYF.